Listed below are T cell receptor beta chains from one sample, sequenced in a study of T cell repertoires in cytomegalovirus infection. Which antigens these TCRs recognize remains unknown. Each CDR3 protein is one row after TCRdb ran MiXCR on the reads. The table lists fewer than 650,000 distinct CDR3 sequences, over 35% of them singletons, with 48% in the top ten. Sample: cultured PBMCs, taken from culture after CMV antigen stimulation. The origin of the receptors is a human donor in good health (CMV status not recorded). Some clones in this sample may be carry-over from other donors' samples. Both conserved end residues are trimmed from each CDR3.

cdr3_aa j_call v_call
ASSLSTGGGNTEAF TRBJ1-1 TRBV28
ASSLIPGQGGEKLF TRBJ1-4 TRBV12-3/TRBV12-4
ASGTGGGTYEQY TRBJ2-7 TRBV7-8
ASTGLGFGEQF TRBJ2-1 TRBV6-1
ASSRTSGGAWDTQY TRBJ2-3 TRBV7-6
ASSPLVLGQSYGYT TRBJ1-2 TRBV28
ASSFNVGLAGQY TRBJ2-7 TRBV12-3/TRBV12-4
ASSQGGADDSSTDTQY TRBJ2-3 TRBV14
ASSQTTGVTGNTIY TRBJ1-3 TRBV7-6
ASSFQEMNTEAF TRBJ1-1 TRBV12-3/TRBV12-4
ASSPLRGPGTEAF TRBJ1-1 TRBV18
ASSVSSTSGRFHEQY TRBJ2-7 TRBV7-6
ASRPKSIEGLGTQY TRBJ2-3 TRBV12-3/TRBV12-4
ASTTGGYGEAF TRBJ1-1 TRBV7-4
ASSLMGNGGAF TRBJ1-1 TRBV28
ASRLAGVAPDTQY TRBJ2-3 TRBV6-1
ASSPEQYRTEAF TRBJ1-1 TRBV6-2/TRBV6-3
ASSPWGVDQPQH TRBJ1-5 TRBV7-9